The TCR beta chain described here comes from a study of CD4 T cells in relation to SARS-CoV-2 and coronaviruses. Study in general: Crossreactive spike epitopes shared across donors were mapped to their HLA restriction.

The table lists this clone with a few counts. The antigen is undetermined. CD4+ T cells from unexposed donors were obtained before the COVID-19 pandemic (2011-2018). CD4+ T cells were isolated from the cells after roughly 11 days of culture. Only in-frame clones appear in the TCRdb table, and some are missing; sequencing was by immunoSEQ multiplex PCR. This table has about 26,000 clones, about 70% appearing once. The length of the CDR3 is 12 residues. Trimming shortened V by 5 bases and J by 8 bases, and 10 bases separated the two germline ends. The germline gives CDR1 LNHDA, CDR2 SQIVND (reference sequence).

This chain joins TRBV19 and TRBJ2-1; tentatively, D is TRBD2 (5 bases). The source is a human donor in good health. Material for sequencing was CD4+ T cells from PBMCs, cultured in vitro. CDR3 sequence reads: CASSPEDYEQFF. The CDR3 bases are TGTGCCAGTAGTCCCGAGGACTATGAGCAGTTCTTC. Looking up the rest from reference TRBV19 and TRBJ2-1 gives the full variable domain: DGGITQSPKYLFRKEGQNVTLSCEQNLNHDAMYWYRQDPGQGLRLIYYSQIVNDFQKGDIAEGYSVSREKKESFPLTVTSAQKNPTAFYLCASSPEDYEQFFGPGTRLTVL.